Following are 30 T cell receptor beta chains from one sample sequenced in a study of blood T cell repertoires in COVID-19. Libraries were prepared by immunoSEQ multiplex PCR; TCRdb keeps only in-frame clonotypes and omits some of them. Of about 170,000 clones in the sample, roughly 80% were seen once. Specimen: PBMCs or T cells enriched from blood (not recorded which). The receptor source for this set is a woman aged 45-59 years who had recovered from COVID-19.

The chain recombines TRBV4-1 with TRBJ2-5; no reliable D call. V was trimmed by 0 bases and J by 2 bases, leaving 10 bases between them. The germline V gene has CDR1 MGHRA and CDR2 YSYEKL. This CDR3 spans 15 amino acids. CDR3 bases: TGCGCCAGCAGCCAAGACCACAGACCTCAAGAGACCCAGTACTTC. As protein: CASSQDHRPQETQYF.

The chain has TRBV11-2 and TRBJ2-4; perhaps TRBD1 as D (5 bases). The CDR3 totals 14 residues. V gave up 1 base and J gave up 11 bases, with 15 bases separating them. Germline loops: CDR1 SGHAT, CDR2 FQNNGV. Here the CDR3 DNA reads TGTGCCAGCAGCTTAGGGGGTTGGGGCGGCCTTCAGTACTTC. Encoded protein: CASSLGGWGGLQYF.

The genes are TRBV3-1 (or the pseudogene TRBV3-2) and TRBJ2-1, with a weak D call TRBD1 (6 bases). CDR1 and CDR2 from the germline V gene are LGHDT and YNNKEL (reference sequence). Trimming cost V 2 bases and J 9 bases, with 8 bases left between them. CDR3 length: 12 amino acids. The CDR3 bases are TGTGCCAGCAGCCAATTCAGGGGTGAGCAGTTCTTC. It specifies CASSQFRGEQFF.

This chain uses TRBV9 with TRBJ2-1, with TRBD1 as a possible D gene (6 bases). The CDR3 length is 13 residues. The germline V and J ends were trimmed by 0 bases and 15 bases, with 16 bases remaining between them. From germline, CDR1 is SGDLS and CDR2 YYNGEE. The CDR3 coding sequence is TGTGCCAGCAGCGTAGTGGGGGCGACGGGTCTGTTCTTC. Its protein is CASSVVGATGLFF.

The chain has TRBV29-1 and TRBJ2-4; TRBD1 is a possible D gene (6 bases). V lost 6 bases and J lost 8, with 17 bases in between. The CDR3 contains 13 residues. CDR1 and CDR2 (germline): SQVTM, ANQGSEA. The CDR3 coding sequence is TGCAGCGTGGGGGCTGGAAGGGAGCACATTCAGTACTTC. This encodes CSVGAGREHIQYF.

The chain joins TRBV7-9 to TRBJ2-5; weak D call: TRBD2 (5 bases). V shed 5 bases and J shed 3 bases, with 22 bases lying between them. This CDR3 region has 17 residues. CDR1 SEHNR and CDR2 FQNEAQ come from the germline V gene (reference sequence). CDR3 loop: CASSPTTLLAREETQYF. As DNA, the CDR3 is TGTGCCAGCAGCCCAACTACCTTATTAGCGCGCGAAGAGACCCAGTACTTC.

The V gene is TRBV29-1, the J gene TRBJ2-3; 13 bases agree with TRBD2. The CDR3 extends over 15 amino acids. Germline-derived CDR1 and CDR2 are SQVTM and ANQGSEA. Trimming cost V 5 bases and J 3 bases; bases outside gene matches: 5. The CDR3 region has the DNA TGCAGCGTTTCAACTAGCGGGGGGGTAACAGATACGCAGTATTTT. Translating gives CSVSTSGGVTDTQYF.

The chain links TRBV5-1 to TRBJ1-1, with D possibly TRBD1 on 6 matching bases. The CDR3 covers 15 residues. Looked up from germline, CDR1 is SGHRS and CDR2 is YFSETQ. V was pared by 0 bases and J by 4 bases, with 13 bases between. The chain's CDR3 is CASSLVQGSATEAFF. Here the CDR3 DNA reads TGCGCCAGCAGCTTGGTTCAGGGGTCTGCCACTGAAGCTTTCTTT.

The gene calls are TRBV4-1 and TRBJ1-5; 11 nucleotides match TRBD1. Trimming at V came to 4 bases and at J to 7 bases, leaving 12 bases not matched to a gene. Germline CDR1 and CDR2: MGHRA and YSYEKL. The CDR3 runs to 17 residues. The CDR3 protein is CASSRRVGQGAEQPQHF. CDR3 in DNA: TGCGCCAGCAGCCGCAGAGTTGGACAGGGGGCAGAGCAGCCCCAGCATTTT.

V is TRBV19 and J is TRBJ1-1; D call uncertain. Trimming left V 1 base short and J 4 bases short, with 7 bases between. Germline V lookup: CDR1 LNHDA, CDR2 SQIVND (reference sequence). The CDR3 covers 13 residues. CDR3 sequence (DNA): TGTGCCAGTAGTATAGTAGGGAGCACTGAAGCTTTCTTT. It is translated as CASSIVGSTEAFF.

The rearrangement joins TRBV3-1 (or the pseudogene TRBV3-2) to TRBJ2-1; 7 bases are a match to TRBD2. Germline loops: CDR1 LGHDT, CDR2 YNNKEL (reference sequence). The CDR3 loop spans 16 amino acids. The junction had 14 bases not matched to a gene; V was cut back by 8 bases and J by 4 bases. The DNA of the CDR3 is TGTGCCAGCGCCAGGGCGGCGGGAGTAGGGTACAATGAGCAGTTCTTC. Protein product: CASARAAGVGYNEQFF.

The J gene is TRBJ2-5, the V gene TRBV7-7, with 8 bases fitting TRBD2. The ends lost 0 bases at V and 4 bases at J; junction bases unmatched: 1. Germline V lookup: CDR1 SSHAT, CDR2 FNYEAQ (reference sequence). The CDR3 covers 14 residues. As DNA, the CDR3 is TGTGCCAGCAGCTTAGCCGGGGGGGGAGAGACCCAGTACTTC. This sequence encodes CASSLAGGGETQYF.

The chain joins TRBV27 to TRBJ1-3; maybe TRBD1 (5 bases). Per the germline V gene, CDR1 is MNHEY and CDR2 is SMNVEV (reference sequence). Trimming took 2 bases from V and 2 from J, leaving 10 bases between them. The CDR3 runs to 15 residues. The CDR3, as DNA: TGTGCCAGCAGTTTAAACGCAGGGACTGGAAACACCATATATTTT. This translates into CASSLNAGTGNTIYF.

The J gene is TRBJ1-6, the V gene TRBV7-3; D remains ambiguous. Trimming removed 1 base from V and 10 bases from J, with 8 bases in between. Per the germline V gene, CDR1 is SGHTA and CDR2 is FQGTGA. CDR3 length: 13 residues. Here the CDR3 DNA reads TGTGCCAGCAGCTTAAGCGCATGGTCACCCCTCCACTTT. This sequence encodes CASSLSAWSPLHF.

The gene calls are TRBV7-9 and TRBJ2-1, with 8 bases aligning to TRBD2. Per the germline V gene, CDR1 is SEHNR and CDR2 is FQNEAQ (reference sequence). V was pared by 2 bases and J by 8 bases, with 14 bases of the junction left unmatched. This CDR3 comprises 17 residues. The CDR3 is CASSLLLSSGSEDEQFF. The CDR3 nucleotides read TGTGCCAGCAGCTTACTTCTCTCCAGCGGGAGTGAGGATGAGCAGTTCTTC. The full variable domain, with the rest looked up from reference TRBV7-9 and TRBJ2-1, is DTGVSQNPRHKITKRGQNVTFRCDPISEHNRLYWYRQTLGQGPEFLTYFQNEAQLEKSRLLSDRFSAERPKGSFSTLEIQRTEQGDSAMYLCASSLLLSSGSEDEQFFGPGTRLTVL.

This clone was counted a single time. The genes are TRBV19 and TRBJ2-6, with a tentative D call TRBD2 (6 bases). Germline CDR1 is LNHDA and CDR2 is SQIVND (reference sequence). There are 15 residues in the CDR3. Trimming took off 7 bases at V and 0 bases at J, with 10 bases between the two ends. Written as DNA, the CDR3 is TGTGCCAGTACCCGGGGGTACTCTGGGGCCAACGTCCTGACTTTC. It specifies CASTRGYSGANVLTF.

This clone was recorded a few times. The V and J genes are TRBV7-9 and TRBJ2-3; D is perhaps TRBD2 (7 bases). CDR1 and CDR2 (germline): SEHNR, FQNEAQ (reference sequence). Trimming cost V 5 bases and J 4 bases, with 16 bases left between them. This CDR3 region has 15 residues. CDR3 in amino acids: CASSPGGGRADTQYF. In DNA, the CDR3 is TGTGCCAGCAGCCCCGGCGGGGGCAGGGCAGATACGCAGTATTTT.

The chain employs TRBV11-2 and TRBJ1-1; D is undetermined. Germline V gene lookup returns CDR1 SGHAT and CDR2 FQNNGV. The CDR3 covers 15 residues. Trimming left V 5 bases short and J 1 base short, with 14 bases between. CDR3 in amino acids: CASSPSSGSNTEAFF. CDR3 DNA sequence: TGTGCCAGCAGCCCCAGTTCAGGTTCGAACACTGAAGCTTTCTTT.

The rearrangement uses TRBV10-1 and TRBJ2-3, with 14 positions matching TRBD2. The junction had 5 bases not matched to a gene; V was cut back by 6 bases and J by 3 bases. The V gene's germline CDR1 is WNHNN and CDR2 SYGVQD (reference sequence). There are 16 residues in the CDR3. The CDR3 DNA follows: TGCGCCAGCAGCCCTCGGACTAGCGGGGGGACAGATACGCAGTATTTT. Translated, it gives CASSPRTSGGTDTQYF.

The chain uses TRBV27 and TRBJ1-1; D perhaps matches TRBD1 (5 bases). The CDR3 is 13 amino acids. Germline lookup yields CDR1 MNHEY and CDR2 SMNVEV (reference sequence). V dropped 4 bases and J dropped 7 bases, with 13 bases sitting between them. The CDR3 region is CASSSNRRVEAFF. The CDR3 nucleotides read TGTGCCAGCAGTTCCAACCGCAGGGTTGAAGCTTTCTTT.

The chain links TRBV6-5 to TRBJ1-1, with D unclear. The germline CDR1 and CDR2 sequences are MNHEY and SVGAGI. The V and J ends lost 8 bases and 4 bases respectively, with 8 bases between them. This CDR3 is built from 11 residues. The CDR3 nucleotides read TGTGCCAGCCGTCTAGGCACTGAAGCTTTCTTT. It yields the protein CASRLGTEAFF.

This clone showed up just once. The genes are TRBV5-7 and TRBJ1-2; 9 bases are a match to TRBD1. TRBV5-7 is an ORF, with its function uncertain. This CDR3 region has 15 residues. V shed 4 bases, J shed 2 bases, and the junction held 6 bases outside the gene matches. The CDR3 sequence is CASSAGTGTNYGYTF. In DNA form, the CDR3 reads TGTGCCAGCAGCGCGGGGACAGGGACAAACTATGGCTACACCTTC.

The gene calls are TRBV11-2 and TRBJ2-7, with D possibly matching TRBD1 (5 bases). The CDR3 loop spans 13 amino acids. V dropped 5 bases and J dropped 3 bases, with 11 bases sitting between them. From germline, CDR1 is SGHAT and CDR2 FQNNGV. CDR3 nucleotides: TGTGCCAGCAGCCTAACCCAGGGCTACGAGCAGTACGTC. This translates into CASSLTQGYEQYV.

In its sample, this clone was seen a few times. The chain employs TRBV5-1 and TRBJ1-6; D gene uncertain. With 0 bases removed from V and 4 bases from J, the gap between germline ends came to 8 bases. The CDR3 is 15 residues long. Germline V gene data show CDR1 as SGHRS and CDR2 as YFSETQ. The CDR3 is CASSLEREYNSPLHF. The CDR3, as DNA: TGCGCCAGCAGCTTGGAGCGGGAGTATAATTCACCCCTCCACTTT.

The rearrangement links TRBV2 to TRBJ1-6; D is unresolved. The CDR3 is 11 residues long. Trimming pared 5 bases from V and 12 bases from J, leaving 8 bases between. Germline CDR1 is SNHLY and CDR2 is FYNNEI. CDR3 sequence (DNA): TGTGCCAGCAGTAACCAGGAACCCCTCCACTTT. It specifies CASSNQEPLHF.

The chain recombines TRBV24-1 with TRBJ2-2; tentative D call: TRBD1 (6 bases). Trimming stripped 4 bases from V and 4 bases from J, with 18 bases between. CDR1 is KGHDR, CDR2 SFDVKD, per germline. The CDR3 sequence is 17 residues long. The CDR3: CATSDRPGTRTTGELFF. The CDR3 nucleotides are TGTGCCACCAGTGACCGCCCGGGGACAAGGACCACCGGGGAGCTGTTTTTT.

This clone has only a few counts. The genes are TRBV6-2 or TRBV6-3 and TRBJ1-5; the D gene is possibly TRBD1 (5 bases). V lost 5 bases and J lost 0, with 11 bases in between. The CDR3 spans 15 residues. The germline V gene encodes CDR1 MNHEY and CDR2 SVGEGT. This CDR3 is CASSVMTVSNQPQHF. CDR3 nucleotides: TGTGCCAGCAGTGTTATGACAGTTAGCAATCAGCCCCAGCATTTT.

V and J are TRBV18 and TRBJ1-5; D is unclear. There are 14 residues in the CDR3. Germline V gives CDR1 KGHSH, CDR2 LQKENI. V was shortened by 0 bases and J by 2 bases, with 5 bases between the two germline ends. CDR3 DNA sequence: TGTGCCAGCTCACCACCTACTGGCAATCAGCCCCAGCATTTT. The encoded protein is CASSPPTGNQPQHF. The full variable domain, completed using reference TRBV18 and TRBJ1-5, is NAGVMQNPRHLVRRRGQEARLRCSPMKGHSHVYWYRQLPEEGLKFMVYLQKENIIDESGMPKERFSAEFPKEGPSILRIQQVVRGDSAAYFCASSPPTGNQPQHFGDGTRLSIL.

The chain links TRBV4-2 to TRBJ1-6; no clear D. CDR3 size: 13 residues. Trimming removed 8 bases from V and 2 bases from J, with 7 bases in between. Germline CDR1 is LGHNA and CDR2 is YNFKEQ. CDR3 nucleotide sequence: TGTGCCAGCTCGGTGGCCTATAATTCACCCCTCCACTTT. Residues: CASSVAYNSPLHF.

The V gene is TRBV10-3, the J gene TRBJ1-6, with unresolved D. V gave up 1 base and J gave up 6 bases, with 7 bases separating them. The V gene's germline CDR1 is ENHRY and CDR2 SYGVKD. The CDR3 runs to 14 residues. The CDR3 DNA sequence: TGTGCCATCAGTGAGTTGGCCCCTAATTCACCCCTCCACTTT. Its translation is CAISELAPNSPLHF.